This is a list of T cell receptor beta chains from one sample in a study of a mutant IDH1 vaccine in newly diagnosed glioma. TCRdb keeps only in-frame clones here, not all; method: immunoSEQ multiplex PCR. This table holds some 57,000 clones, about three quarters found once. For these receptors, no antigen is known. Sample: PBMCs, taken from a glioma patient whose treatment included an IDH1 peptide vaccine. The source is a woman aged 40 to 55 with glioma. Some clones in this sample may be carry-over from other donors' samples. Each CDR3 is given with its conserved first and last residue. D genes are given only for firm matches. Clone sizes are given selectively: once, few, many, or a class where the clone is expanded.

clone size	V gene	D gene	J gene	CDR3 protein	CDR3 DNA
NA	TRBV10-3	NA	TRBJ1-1	CAISINPHTEAFF	TGTGCCATCAGTATCAACCCGCACACTGAAGCTTTCTTT
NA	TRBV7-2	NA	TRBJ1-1	CASSLEGENTEAFF	TGTGCCAGCAGCTTAGAGGGCGAGAACACTGAAGCTTTCTTT
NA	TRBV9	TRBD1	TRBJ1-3	CASSPWDRGSTGNTIYF	TGTGCCAGCAGCCCCTGGGACAGGGGGTCGACTGGAAACACCATATATTTT
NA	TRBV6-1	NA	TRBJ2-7	CASSVRDKDSHEQYF	TGTGCCAGCAGTGTCCGGGACAAGGACTCCCACGAGCAGTACTTC
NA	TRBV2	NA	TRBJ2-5	CASEPGQRQETQYF	TGTGCCAGCGAGCCGGGTCAAAGGCAAGAGACCCAGTACTTC
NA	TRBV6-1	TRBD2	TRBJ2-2	CAGGDVTGELFF	TGTGCCGGGGGGGACGTCACCGGGGAGCTGTTTTTT
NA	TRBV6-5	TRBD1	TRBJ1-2	CASTLDRGYGYTF	TGTGCCAGCACCTTGGACAGGGGATATGGCTACACCTTC
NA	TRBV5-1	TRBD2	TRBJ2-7	CASSLETSGDHYEQYF	TGCGCCAGCAGCTTGGAAACTAGCGGGGACCACTACGAGCAGTACTTC
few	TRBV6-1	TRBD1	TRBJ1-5	CASSGAGGANQPQHF	TGTGCCAGCAGTGGGGCAGGGGGCGCGAATCAGCCCCAGCATTTT
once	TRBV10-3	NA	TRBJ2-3	CAISEDSVTDTQYF	TGTGCCATCAGTGAGGACTCTGTCACAGATACGCAGTATTTT
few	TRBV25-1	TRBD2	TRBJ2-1	CASSAAGGHGEQFF	TGTGCCAGCAGTGCGGCGGGGGGGCATGGTGAGCAGTTCTTC
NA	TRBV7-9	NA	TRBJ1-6	CASSEGPNSPLHF	TGTGCCAGCAGCGAGGGACCAAATTCACCCCTCCACTTT
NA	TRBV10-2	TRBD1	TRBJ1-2	CASSEGTGASGYGYTF	TGCGCCAGCAGTGAGGGGACAGGCGCCTCGGGGTATGGCTACACCTTC
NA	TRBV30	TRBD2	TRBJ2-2	CAWKGAGGLNTGELFF	TGTGCCTGGAAGGGAGCGGGGGGGCTCAACACCGGGGAGCTGTTTTTT
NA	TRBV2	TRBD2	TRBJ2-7	CASNLAGDEQYF	TGTGCCAGCAACTTAGCGGGGGATGAGCAGTACTTC
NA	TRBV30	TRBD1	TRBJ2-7	CAWRNRGGHEQYF	TGTGCCTGGAGAAACAGGGGCGGCCACGAGCAGTACTTC
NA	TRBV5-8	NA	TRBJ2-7	CASSTEESEQYF	TGTGCCAGCAGCACAGAAGAGAGCGAGCAGTACTTC
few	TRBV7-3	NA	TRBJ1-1	CASSFVRRQTEAFF	TGTGCCAGCAGCTTTGTCAGGAGGCAGACTGAAGCTTTCTTT
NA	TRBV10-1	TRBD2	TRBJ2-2	CASSEQRGGAGELFF	TGCGCCAGCAGTGAGCAGCGGGGGGGGGCCGGGGAGCTGTTTTTT
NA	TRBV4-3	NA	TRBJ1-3	CASSQGALGITGNTIYF	TGCGCCAGCAGCCAAGGTGCTCTGGGGATAACTGGAAACACCATATATTTT
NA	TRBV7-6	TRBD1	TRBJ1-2	CASSLKTGGGYTF	TGTGCCAGCAGCTTGAAGACAGGGGGCGGCTACACCTTC
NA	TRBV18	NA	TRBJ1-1	CASSPLTGNTEAFF	TGTGCCAGCTCACCCTTGACAGGGAACACTGAAGCTTTCTTT